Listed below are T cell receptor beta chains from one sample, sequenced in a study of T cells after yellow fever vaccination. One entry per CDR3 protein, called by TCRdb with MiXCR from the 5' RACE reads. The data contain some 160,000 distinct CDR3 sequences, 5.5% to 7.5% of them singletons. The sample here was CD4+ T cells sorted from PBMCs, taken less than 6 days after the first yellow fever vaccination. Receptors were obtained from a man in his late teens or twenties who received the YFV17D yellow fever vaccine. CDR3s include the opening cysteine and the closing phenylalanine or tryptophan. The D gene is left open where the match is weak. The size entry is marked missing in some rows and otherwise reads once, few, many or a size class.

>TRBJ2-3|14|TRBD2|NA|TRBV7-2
TGTGCCAGCAGCTTAACGGCTGGCGGGGGGCATCAGTATTTT
CASSLTAGGGHQYF
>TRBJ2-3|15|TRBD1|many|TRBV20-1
TGCAGTGCTCGCCCGGGACAGGCTCTAACAGATACGCAGTATTTT
CSARPGQALTDTQYF
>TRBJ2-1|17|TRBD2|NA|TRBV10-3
TGTGCCATCAGGGGGAGCTCTAGCGGGGGGGAATCCAATGAGCAGTTCTTC
CAIRGSSSGGESNEQFF
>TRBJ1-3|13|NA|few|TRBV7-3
TGTGCCAGCAGCTTAATGCCGGGAGACACCATATATTTT
CASSLMPGDTIYF
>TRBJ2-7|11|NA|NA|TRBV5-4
TGTGCCAGCAGTTTCACCGACGAGCAGTACTTC
CASSFTDEQYF
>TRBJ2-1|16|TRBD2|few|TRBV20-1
TGCAGTGCTAGCTCGCTAGCGGGGGAGTCGTACAATGAGCAGTTCTTC
CSASSLAGESYNEQFF
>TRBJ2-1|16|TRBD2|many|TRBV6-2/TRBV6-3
TGTGCCAGCAGCCTAGCGGGGGGGCATTCCTACAATGAGCAGTTCTTC
CASSLAGGHSYNEQFF
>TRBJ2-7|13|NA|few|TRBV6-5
TGTGCCAGCAGTTCCCCACTGGCAGACGAGCAGTACTTC
CASSSPLADEQYF
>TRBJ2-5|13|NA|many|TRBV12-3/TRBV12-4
TGTGCCAGCAGTCGGGGAACGGGGGAGACCCAGTACTTC
CASSRGTGETQYF
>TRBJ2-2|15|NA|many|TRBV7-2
TGTGCCAGCAGCTTAGGGGGCAGAAACACCGGGGAGCTGTTTTTT
CASSLGGRNTGELFF
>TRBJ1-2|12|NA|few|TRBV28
TGTGCCAGCAACGTCGCTACAAATGGCTACACCTTC
CASNVATNGYTF
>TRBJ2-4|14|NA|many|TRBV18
TGTGCCAGCTCCCCGCCGGGGCCACCAAACATTCAGTACTTC
CASSPPGPPNIQYF
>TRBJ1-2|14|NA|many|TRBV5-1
TGCGCCAGCAGCCCAAACCTAGAGGGGGGCGGCTACACCTTC
CASSPNLEGGGYTF
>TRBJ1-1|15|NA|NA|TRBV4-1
TGCGCCAGCAGCCAATCAATTCCTATGAACACTGAAGCTTTCTTT
CASSQSIPMNTEAFF
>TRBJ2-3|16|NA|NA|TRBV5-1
TGCGCCAGCAGCCCAGGGGTAGCGGTGCGCACAGATACGCAGTATTTT
CASSPGVAVRTDTQYF
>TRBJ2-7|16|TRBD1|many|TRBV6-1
TGTGCCAGCAGCCTCACAGGGGGCCTGAGCTCCTACGAGCAGTACTTC
CASSLTGGLSSYEQYF
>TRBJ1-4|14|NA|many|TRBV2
TGTGCCACCCGTCCCGAGTCGACTAATGAAAAACTGTTTTTT
CATRPESTNEKLFF
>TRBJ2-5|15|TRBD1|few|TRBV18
TGTGCCAGCTCATCCCCGGGACAGCTTCCGGAGACCCAGTACTTC
CASSSPGQLPETQYF
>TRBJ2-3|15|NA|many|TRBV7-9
TGTGCCAGCAGGGAGGCGGGGGCCTCGAGAGATACGCAGTATTTT
CASREAGASRDTQYF
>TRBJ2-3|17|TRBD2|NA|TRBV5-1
TGCGCCAGCAGCAAAGCCCGGACTAGCGGGGCCCAAGATACGCAGTATTTT
CASSKARTSGAQDTQYF
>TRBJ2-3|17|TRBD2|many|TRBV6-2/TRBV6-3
TGTGCCAGCAGTAACCCCGCCCGCGGGGGGGACGGTGATACGCAGTATTTT
CASSNPARGGDGDTQYF
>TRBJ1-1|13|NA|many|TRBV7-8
TGTGCCAGCAGCTTAATAGGGAACACTGAAGCTTTCTTT
CASSLIGNTEAFF
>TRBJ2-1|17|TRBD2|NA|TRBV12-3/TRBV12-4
TGTGCCAGCAGTTTTATGAGGACTAGCGGAGCTAACAATGAGCAGTTCTTC
CASSFMRTSGANNEQFF
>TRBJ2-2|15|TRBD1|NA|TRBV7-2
TGTGCCAGCAGCGGACAGGGTGGAGGCACCGGGGAGCTGTTTTTT
CASSGQGGGTGELFF
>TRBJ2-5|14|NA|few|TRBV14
TGTGCCAGCAGCCCGGCGCGGGACCAAGAGACCCAGTACTTC
CASSPARDQETQYF
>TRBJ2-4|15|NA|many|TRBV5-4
TGTGCCAGCAGCGATCGCTCCGGGACATTTGACATTCAGTACTTC
CASSDRSGTFDIQYF
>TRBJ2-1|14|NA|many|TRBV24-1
TGTGCCACCAGTGGTGACATCCCCCCCAATGAGCAGTTCTTC
CATSGDIPPNEQFF
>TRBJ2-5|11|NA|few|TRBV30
TGTGCCGGGGGACGAGGAGAGACCCAGTACTTC
CAGGRGETQYF
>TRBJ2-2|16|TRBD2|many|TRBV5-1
TGCGCCAGCAGCTTGCGGACTAGCGGGAACACCGGGGAGCTGTTTTTT
CASSLRTSGNTGELFF
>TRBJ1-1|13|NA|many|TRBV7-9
TGTGCCAGCATCGTTACAGGGAACACTGAAGCTTTCTTT
CASIVTGNTEAFF
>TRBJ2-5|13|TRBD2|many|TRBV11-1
TGTGCCAGCAGCTTCGGGAGGACAGAGACCCAGTACTTC
CASSFGRTETQYF
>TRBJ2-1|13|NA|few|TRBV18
TGTGCCAGCTCACCCGGCTCCGGGGCTGAGCAGTTCTTC
CASSPGSGAEQFF
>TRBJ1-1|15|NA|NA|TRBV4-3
TGCGCCAGCAGCCAAGCTCTCACTTTGAACACTGAAGCTTTCTTT
CASSQALTLNTEAFF
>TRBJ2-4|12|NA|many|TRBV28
TGTGCCACCAGCTTAGCCAAAAACATTCAGTACTTC
CATSLAKNIQYF
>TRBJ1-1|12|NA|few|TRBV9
TGTGCCAGCAACGACGTGGGCGGGGAAGCTTTCTTT
CASNDVGGEAFF
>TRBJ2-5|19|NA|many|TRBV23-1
TGCGCCAGCAGTCAATCGGGTCTTCGTATGGACAGAGGTCGGGAGACCCAGTACTTC
CASSQSGLRMDRGRETQYF
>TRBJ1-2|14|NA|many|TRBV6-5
TGTGCCAGCAGCCGCAATCCTGTGGGGGGGGGCTACACCTTC
CASSRNPVGGGYTF
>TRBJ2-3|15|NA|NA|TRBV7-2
TGTGCCAGCAGCCAGACCGGTAGCCCCCCAGATACGCAGTATTTT
CASSQTGSPPDTQYF
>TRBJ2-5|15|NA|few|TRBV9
TGTGCCAGCAGCTTACAAGGGTTCCGGGGAGAGACCCAGTACTTC
CASSLQGFRGETQYF
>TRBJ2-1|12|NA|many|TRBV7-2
TGTGCCAGCAGCTTAGGCTTCTTTGAGCAGTTCTTC
CASSLGFFEQFF
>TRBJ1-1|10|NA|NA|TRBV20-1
TGCAGTGCCGGGAACACTGAAGCTTTCTTT
CSAGNTEAFF
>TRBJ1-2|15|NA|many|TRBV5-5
TGTGCCAGCAGCTCTGTCGGGACCTCTAACTATGGCTACACCTTC
CASSSVGTSNYGYTF
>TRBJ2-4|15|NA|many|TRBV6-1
TGTGCCAGCAGAGAGTTGTTGCTAGCCAAAAACATTCAGTACTTC
CASRELLLAKNIQYF
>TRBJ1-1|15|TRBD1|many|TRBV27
TGTGCCAGCAGTTACGGACAGGGGCGGGACACTGAAGCTTTCTTT
CASSYGQGRDTEAFF
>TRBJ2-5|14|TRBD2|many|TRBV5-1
TGCGCCAGCAGCTCTGGACTAGCCGGGGAGACCCAGTACTTC
CASSSGLAGETQYF
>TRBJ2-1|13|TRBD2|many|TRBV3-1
TGTGCCAGCAGCCAACAGACTAGCGCTGAGCAGTTCTTC
CASSQQTSAEQFF
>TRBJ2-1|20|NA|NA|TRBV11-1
TGTGCCAGCAGCCTAAGATACCCCGGGACTCAAATCAGCTCCTACAATGAGCAGTTCTTC
CASSLRYPGTQISSYNEQFF
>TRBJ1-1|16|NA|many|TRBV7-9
TGTGCCAGCAGCTTAGGACAGGCCTCGATGAACACTGAAGCTTTCTTT
CASSLGQASMNTEAFF
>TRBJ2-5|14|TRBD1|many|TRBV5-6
TGTGCCAGCAGCTTGGAGGGACAGCAAGAGACCCAGTACTTC
CASSLEGQQETQYF
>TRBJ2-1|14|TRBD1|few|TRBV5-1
TGCGCCAGCAGCTTCCAGGGGGCATACAATGAGCAGTTCTTC
CASSFQGAYNEQFF
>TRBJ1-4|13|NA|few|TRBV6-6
TGTGCCAGCAGTCGACAGGCGCCTGAAAAACTGTTTTTT
CASSRQAPEKLFF
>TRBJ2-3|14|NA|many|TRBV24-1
TGTGCCACCAGTGTGGACGGGAGCACAGATACGCAGTATTTT
CATSVDGSTDTQYF
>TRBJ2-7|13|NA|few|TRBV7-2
TGTGCCAGCAGAGGAGGGATACGGGTGGAGCAGTACTTC
CASRGGIRVEQYF
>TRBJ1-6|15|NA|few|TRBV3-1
TGTGCCAGCAGCCAAGACCCGGCGTTGGGTTCACCCCTCCACTTT
CASSQDPALGSPLHF
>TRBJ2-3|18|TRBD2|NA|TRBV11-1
TGTGCCAGCAGCTCTCCCGGGACTAGCGGTACTAGCACAGATACGCAGTATTTT
CASSSPGTSGTSTDTQYF
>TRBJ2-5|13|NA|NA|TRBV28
TGTGCCAGCAGCCCCCCACGGGGAGAGACCCAGTACTTC
CASSPPRGETQYF
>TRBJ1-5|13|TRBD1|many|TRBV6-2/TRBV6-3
TGTGCCAGCAGGGCCCAGGGGGATCAGCCCCAGCATTTT
CASRAQGDQPQHF
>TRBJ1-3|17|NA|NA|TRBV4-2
TGTGCCAGCAGCCAAGTAAAGGGCAGGGCGACTGGAAACACCATATATTTT
CASSQVKGRATGNTIYF